This TCR beta chain is drawn from a study of Graves' ophthalmopathy and Graves' hyperthyroidism. Regarding the study as a whole: Sensitivity reached 85% to 90% and specificity around 81% for a 13-signature model separating ophthalmopathy from stable hyperthyroidism.

Regarding this clonotype: Its target is not known. At one boundary the junction diverges from the germline segment, which might be a read error.

This CDR3 has 17 residues. Germline V CDR1 and CDR2: SGHTA, FQGNSA. Presentation of ophthalmopathy in the donors involved moderate-to-severe activity, CAS ≥3, NOSPECS ≥4 and a duration under 3 months. Excluded were patients with other autoimmune diseases, uncontrolled infections, pregnancy or lactation. Clinical symptoms, serum thyroxine, TRAb, thyroid ultrasound and orbital computed tomography were relied on for diagnosis. Amplified material comprised TCR beta CDR3 regions derived from RNA transcripts. Investigators did first-round RT-PCR with HTBI primers, then second-round multiplex PCR. One entry per CDR3 protein results from TCRdb running MiXCR on the multiplex PCR reads. The sample lists 45,000 to 60,000 distinct CDR3 sequences; roughly half were seen once.

The clonotype was recovered from an adult woman with Graves' ophthalmopathy. V usage is TRBV7-2 and J usage is TRBJ2-2, with D perhaps given as TRBD1 or TRBD2 (6 bases each). The sequenced material came from peripheral blood. The CDR3 reads CASGLLIGGRRARELFF. The CDR3 DNA sequence: TGTGCCAGCGGCTTATTGATTGGGGGGCGCCGGGCCAGGGAGCTGTTTTTT.